Below are 19 T cell receptor beta chains sequenced from a single sample in a study of shared clonotypes between healthy human individuals. Clones were sequenced by immunoSEQ multiplex PCR, and TCRdb holds only the in-frame ones, with some missing. Of about 2.1 million clones in the sample, just over 90% were seen once. Naive CD8 cells lacked CD45RO, underwent positive selection for CCR7 and left out terminally differentiated effector memory CD45RA+ cells. Input material: naive CD8+ T cells from PBMCs. These receptors all come from a man aged 18 to 30 in good health. Some clones in this sample may be carry-over from other donors' samples.

This chain links TRBV5-4 with TRBJ1-3; 7 bases line up with TRBD1. Germline V lookup: CDR1 SGHNT, CDR2 YYREEE (reference sequence). This CDR3 contains 16 residues. Trimming removed 5 bases from V and 0 bases from J; junction bases left unmatched: 8. CDR3 DNA sequence: TGTGCCAGCAGTCCCGGGACAGCCTACTCTGGAAACACCATATATTTT. It is translated as CASSPGTAYSGNTIYF.

The chain joins TRBV13 to TRBJ2-7; possibly TRBD2 for D (5 bases). V lost 0 bases and J 7 bases, leaving 13 bases between the germline ends. This CDR3 has 14 residues. Germline V gene sequence: CDR1 PRHDT, CDR2 FYEKMQ (reference sequence). The CDR3 sequence: CASSLGLRAREQYF. CDR3 coding DNA: TGTGCCAGCAGCTTAGGCCTGCGGGCTCGGGAGCAGTACTTC.

This chain links TRBV5-1 with TRBJ2-1; D remains unclear. This CDR3 is 12 amino acids long. CDR1 is SGHRS and CDR2 is YFSETQ in the germline V gene. V was trimmed by 3 bases and J by 4 bases, leaving 5 bases between them. For the CDR3, the DNA is TGCGCCAGCAGCTGGAGATACAATGAGCAGTTCTTC. Translation: CASSWRYNEQFF.

This chain connects TRBV28 to TRBJ1-5; D unresolved. Per germline, CDR1 MDHEN and CDR2 SYDVKM. The CDR3 totals 13 residues. V was trimmed by 4 bases and J by 7 bases, leaving 11 bases between them. Here the CDR3 reads CASSSTKIQPQHF. CDR3 in DNA: TGTGCCAGCAGTTCCACCAAAATCCAGCCCCAGCATTTT. Based on the CDR3 plus reference TRBV28 and TRBJ1-5, the full variable domain is DVKVTQSSRYLVKRTGEKVFLECVQDMDHENMFWYRQDPGLGLRLIYFSYDVKMKEKGDIPEGYSVSREKKERFSLILESASTNQTSMYLCASSSTKIQPQHFGDGTRLSIL.

The chain links TRBV28 to TRBJ2-3; D is perhaps TRBD2 (6 bases). This CDR3 is built from 16 residues. CDR1 and CDR2 (germline): MDHEN, SYDVKM. The V end lost 3 bases, the J end lost 5 bases, and 18 bases lay between the germline ends. CDR3 in amino acids: CASSLIGTTAGDTQYF. The CDR3 DNA reads TGTGCCAGCAGTTTGATCGGCACGACAGCGGGAGATACGCAGTATTTT.

The chain joins TRBV7-9 to TRBJ2-2; either TRBD1 or TRBD2 may fit D (5 bases each). CDR3 size: 17 residues. Trimming shortened V by 2 bases and J by 2 bases, and 15 bases separated the two germline ends. The germline V gene encodes CDR1 SEHNR and CDR2 FQNEAQ (reference sequence). The CDR3 DNA reads TGTGCCAGCAGCTTAACTCCCGGGACCCTCAACACCGGGGAGCTGTTTTTT. Its translation: CASSLTPGTLNTGELFF.

The chain recombines TRBV9 with TRBJ2-1; D is ambiguous. Trimming left V 0 bases short and J 6 bases short, with 16 bases between. The CDR3 spans 16 residues. Germline V gene lookup returns CDR1 SGDLS and CDR2 YYNGEE. The CDR3 reads CASSVEVQIFGNEQFF. Here the CDR3 DNA reads TGTGCCAGCAGCGTAGAAGTACAGATTTTTGGCAATGAGCAGTTCTTC.

This rearrangement joins TRBV28 to TRBJ2-1; 7 positions agree with TRBD2. The CDR3 consists of 12 residues. The V gene end was trimmed by 5 bases and the J gene end by 10 bases; junction bases not matched to a gene: 5. Germline V lookup: CDR1 MDHEN, CDR2 SYDVKM. The CDR3 is CASSETSVEQFF. CDR3 nucleotide sequence: TGTGCCAGCAGTGAAACTAGCGTGGAGCAGTTCTTC.

CDR3 bases: TGTGCCAGCAGTTTAGTAGCGGGATCCCGGGACTACGAGCAGTACTTC. Translation gives CASSLVAGSRDYEQYF. V usage is TRBV28 and J usage is TRBJ2-7; 8 bases agree with TRBD2. This CDR3 contains 16 residues. Losses at the gene ends were 2 bases for V and 3 bases for J; bases not matched to a gene: 9. CDR1 is MDHEN and CDR2 is SYDVKM in the germline V gene.

The V and J genes are TRBV15 and TRBJ2-5, with 9 positions matching TRBD1. CDR1 and CDR2 from the germline V gene are LNHNV and YYDKDF (reference sequence). V was clipped by 9 bases and J by 5 bases; unmatched bases: 10. CDR3 size: 14 residues. The CDR3 coding sequence is TGTGCCACGGGTAACAGGGGGCTTGGGGAGACCCAGTACTTC. Its translation: CATGNRGLGETQYF.

V is TRBV19 and J is TRBJ1-1; the D is unclear. Trimming took off 5 bases at V and 4 bases at J, with 14 bases between the two ends. CDR1 is LNHDA, CDR2 SQIVND, per germline (reference sequence). The CDR3 spans 14 residues. CDR3 DNA: TGTGCCAGTAGTCCCACCTTTCCAAGCACTGAAGCTTTCTTT. Amino acids: CASSPTFPSTEAFF.

Remarks on this clone: Other DNA sequences within the sample encode an identical CDR3. This chain joins TRBV28 and TRBJ1-1; weak D call: TRBD1 (6 bases). Trimming removed 3 bases from V and 3 bases from J, with 8 bases in between. Germline CDR1 reads MDHEN; CDR2 reads SYDVKM. The length of the CDR3 is 13 residues. The CDR3 region has the DNA TGTGCCAGCAGTTTGCAGGGGCACACTGAAGCTTTCTTT. It encodes CASSLQGHTEAFF.

On this clone: Other DNA sequences in this sample translate to the same CDR3. The chain recombines TRBV7-9 with TRBJ2-7, with D maybe TRBD1 (5 bases). The length of the CDR3 is 14 residues. Germline V gene sequence: CDR1 SEHNR, CDR2 FQNEAQ (reference sequence). Trimming shortened V by 5 bases and J by 0 bases, and 11 bases separated the two germline ends. The CDR3 DNA reads as TGTGCCAGCAGCCCCCGGACAAACTCCTACGAGCAGTACTTC. Translated, it gives CASSPRTNSYEQYF.

The chain employs TRBV28 and TRBJ1-3; D is possibly TRBD1 (5 bases). The CDR3 covers 15 residues. Germline V lookup: CDR1 MDHEN, CDR2 SYDVKM. Trimming cost V 2 bases and J 4 bases, with 12 bases left between them. CDR3 sequence (DNA): TGTGCCAGCAGTTTAAACAGGATTGTAGGAAACACCATATATTTT. Its translation: CASSLNRIVGNTIYF.

The genes are TRBV19 and TRBJ2-4; D is unresolved. The CDR3 has 13 residues. Deletions cut 3 bases from V and 8 bases from J, with 11 bases between. The germline V gene encodes CDR1 LNHDA and CDR2 SQIVND (reference sequence). The CDR3 DNA reads as TGTGCCAGTAGTATGATCGCTCGGGACATTCAGTACTTC. It is translated as CASSMIARDIQYF.

J is TRBJ1-1 and V is TRBV6-6; possible D gene TRBD1, 6 bases. CDR1 is MNHNY and CDR2 is SVGAGI in the germline V gene (reference sequence). Trimming cost V 9 bases and J 1 base, with 9 bases left between them. The CDR3 sequence is 12 residues long. The CDR3 region is CASLTGNTEAFF. The CDR3 DNA reads TGTGCCAGTTTGACAGGGAACACTGAAGCTTTCTTT.

The rearrangement links TRBV28 to TRBJ1-3; TRBD1 is a possible D gene (5 bases). This CDR3 is 15 amino acids long. Looked up from germline, CDR1 is MDHEN and CDR2 is SYDVKM. Trimming took off 8 bases at V and 1 base at J, with 15 bases between the two ends. The CDR3 coding sequence is TGTGCCAGCGTAGACTCAGGGTGGTCTGGAAACACCATATATTTT. Amino acids: CASVDSGWSGNTIYF.

The chain employs TRBV7-2 and TRBJ2-7; 7 positions agree with TRBD1. The V segment lost 0 bases and the J segment 2 bases; nucleotides outside the gene matches: 7. Per germline, CDR1 SGHTA and CDR2 FQGNSA. The length of the CDR3 is 16 residues. CDR3: CASSLAVGGFPYEQYF. CDR3 DNA sequence: TGTGCCAGCAGCTTAGCGGTAGGGGGCTTCCCCTACGAGCAGTACTTC.

The rearrangement links TRBV13 to TRBJ1-2, with D possibly TRBD1 on 6 matching bases. Germline lookup yields CDR1 PRHDT and CDR2 FYEKMQ (reference sequence). V was pared by 7 bases and J by 3 bases, with 12 bases between. The CDR3 sequence is 13 residues long. The CDR3 loop reads CASMKRGDYGYTF. The CDR3 DNA is TGTGCCAGCATGAAAAGGGGGGACTATGGCTACACCTTC. The full variable domain, in which reference TRBV13 and TRBJ1-2 provide the parts outside the CDR3, is AAGVIQSPRHLIKEKRETATLKCYPIPRHDTVYWYQQGPGQDPQFLISFYEKMQSDKGSIPDRFSAQQFSDYHSELNMSSLELGDSALYFCASMKRGDYGYTFGSGTRLTVV.